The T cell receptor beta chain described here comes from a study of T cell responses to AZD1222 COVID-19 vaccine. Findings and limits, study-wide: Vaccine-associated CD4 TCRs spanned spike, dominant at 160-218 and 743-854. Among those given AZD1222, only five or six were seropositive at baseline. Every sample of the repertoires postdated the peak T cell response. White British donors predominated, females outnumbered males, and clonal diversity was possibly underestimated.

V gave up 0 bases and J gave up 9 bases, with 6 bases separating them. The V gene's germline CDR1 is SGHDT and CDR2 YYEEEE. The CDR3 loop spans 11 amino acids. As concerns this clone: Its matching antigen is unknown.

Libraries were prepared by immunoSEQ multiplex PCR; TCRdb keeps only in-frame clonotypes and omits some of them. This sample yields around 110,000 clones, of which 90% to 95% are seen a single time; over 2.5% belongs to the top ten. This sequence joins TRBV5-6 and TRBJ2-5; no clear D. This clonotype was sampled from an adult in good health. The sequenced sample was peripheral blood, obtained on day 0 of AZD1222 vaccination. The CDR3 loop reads CASSLGRAQYF. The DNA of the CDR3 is TGTGCCAGCAGCTTGGGCCGGGCCCAGTACTTC. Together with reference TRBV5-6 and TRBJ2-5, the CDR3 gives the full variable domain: DAGVTQSPTHLIKTRGQQVTLRCSPKSGHDTVSWYQQALGQGPQFIFQYYEEEERQRGNFPDRFSGHQFPNYSSELNVNALLLGDSALYLCASSLGRAQYFGPGTRLLVL.